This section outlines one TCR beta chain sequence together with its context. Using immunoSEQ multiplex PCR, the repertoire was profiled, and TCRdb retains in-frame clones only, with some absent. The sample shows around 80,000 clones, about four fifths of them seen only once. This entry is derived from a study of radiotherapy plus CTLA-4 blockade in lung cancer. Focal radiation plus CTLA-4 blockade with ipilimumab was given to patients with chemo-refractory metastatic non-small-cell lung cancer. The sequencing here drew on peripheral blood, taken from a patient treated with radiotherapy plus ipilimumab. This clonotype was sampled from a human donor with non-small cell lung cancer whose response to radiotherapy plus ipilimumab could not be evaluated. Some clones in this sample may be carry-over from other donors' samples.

This chain's CDR3 is CASSNGFSYEQYF. The CDR3 DNA reads TGCGCCAGCAGCAACGGGTTCTCCTACGAGCAGTACTTC. The V call is TRBV4-1, the J call TRBJ2-7; D ambiguous. The CDR3 is 13 amino acids. V dropped 5 bases and J dropped 0 bases, with 8 bases sitting between them. The germline V gene has CDR1 MGHRA and CDR2 YSYEKL.